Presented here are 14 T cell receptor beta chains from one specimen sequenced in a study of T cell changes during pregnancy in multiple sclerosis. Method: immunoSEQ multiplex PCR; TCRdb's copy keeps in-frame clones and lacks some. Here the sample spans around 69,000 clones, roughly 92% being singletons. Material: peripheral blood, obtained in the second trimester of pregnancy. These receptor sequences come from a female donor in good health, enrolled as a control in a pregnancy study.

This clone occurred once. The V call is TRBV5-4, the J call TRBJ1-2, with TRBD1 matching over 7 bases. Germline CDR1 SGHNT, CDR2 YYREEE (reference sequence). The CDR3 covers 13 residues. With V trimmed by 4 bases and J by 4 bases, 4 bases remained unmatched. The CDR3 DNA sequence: TGTGCCAGCAGCCGCGGACAGGTCTATGGCTACACCTTC. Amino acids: CASSRGQVYGYTF.

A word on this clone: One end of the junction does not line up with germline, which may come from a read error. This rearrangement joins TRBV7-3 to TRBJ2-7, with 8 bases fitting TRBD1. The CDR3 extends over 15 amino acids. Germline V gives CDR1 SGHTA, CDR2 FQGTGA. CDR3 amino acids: CASSLTGTGTYEQYF. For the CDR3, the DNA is TGTGCCAGCAGCCTAACCGGGACAGGTACCTACGAGCAGTACTTC. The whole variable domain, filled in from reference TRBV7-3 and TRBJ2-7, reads GAGVSQTPSNKVTEKGKYVELRCDPISGHTALYWYRQSLGQGPEFLIYFQGTGAADDSGLPNDRFFAVRPEGSVSTLKIQRTERGDSAVYLCASSLTGTGTYEQYFGPGTRLTVT.

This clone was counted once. This chain's CDR3 is CASRPDRGQVSEAFF. CDR3 nucleotide sequence: TGTGCCAGCAGACCCGACAGGGGGCAAGTCTCTGAAGCTTTCTTT. This chain connects TRBV2 to TRBJ1-1; 10 positions match TRBD1. Germline trimming cut 6 bases from V and 6 bases from J; bases unmatched to any gene: 10. The germline V gene encodes CDR1 SNHLY and CDR2 FYNNEI. This CDR3 has 15 residues.

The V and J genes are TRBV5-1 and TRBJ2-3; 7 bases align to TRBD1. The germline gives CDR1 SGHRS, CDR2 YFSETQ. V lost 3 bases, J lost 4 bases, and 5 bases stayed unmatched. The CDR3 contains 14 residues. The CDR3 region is CASSSRQGPDTQYF. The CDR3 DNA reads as TGCGCCAGCAGCTCCCGACAGGGCCCAGATACGCAGTATTTT.

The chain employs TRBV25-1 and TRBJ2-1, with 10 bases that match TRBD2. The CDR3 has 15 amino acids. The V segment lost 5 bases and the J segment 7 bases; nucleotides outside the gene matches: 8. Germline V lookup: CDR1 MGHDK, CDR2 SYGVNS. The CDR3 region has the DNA TGTGCCAGCAGTCATAGCGGGGGGCTAGGGAATGAGCAGTTCTTC. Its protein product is CASSHSGGLGNEQFF.

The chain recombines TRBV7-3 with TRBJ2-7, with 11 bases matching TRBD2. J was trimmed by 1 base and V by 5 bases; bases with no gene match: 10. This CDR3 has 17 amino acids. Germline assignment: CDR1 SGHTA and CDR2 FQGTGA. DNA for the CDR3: TGTGCCAGCAGCACCTGGGGGGGACTAGCGGCATCCTACGAGCAGTACTTC. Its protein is CASSTWGGLAASYEQYF.

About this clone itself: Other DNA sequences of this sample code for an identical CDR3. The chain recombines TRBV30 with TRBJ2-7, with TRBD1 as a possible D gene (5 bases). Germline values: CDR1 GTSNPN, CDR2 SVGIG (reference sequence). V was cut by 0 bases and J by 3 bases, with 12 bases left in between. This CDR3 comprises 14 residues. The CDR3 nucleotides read TGTGCCTGGAGTGTCGGGCACAGGAGCTACGAGCAGTACTTC. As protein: CAWSVGHRSYEQYF.

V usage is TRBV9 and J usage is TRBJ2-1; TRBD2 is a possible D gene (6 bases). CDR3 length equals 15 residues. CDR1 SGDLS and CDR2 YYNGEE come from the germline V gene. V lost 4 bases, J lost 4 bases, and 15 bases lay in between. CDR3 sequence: CASSLLSGGYNEQFF. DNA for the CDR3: TGTGCCAGCAGCTTACTCTCCGGGGGTTACAATGAGCAGTTCTTC.

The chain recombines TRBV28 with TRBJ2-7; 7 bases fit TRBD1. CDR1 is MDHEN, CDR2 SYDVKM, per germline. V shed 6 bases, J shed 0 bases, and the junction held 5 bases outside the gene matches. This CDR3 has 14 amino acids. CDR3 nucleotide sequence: TGTGCCAGCAGACCGACAGGGAGCTCCTACGAGCAGTACTTC. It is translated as CASRPTGSSYEQYF.

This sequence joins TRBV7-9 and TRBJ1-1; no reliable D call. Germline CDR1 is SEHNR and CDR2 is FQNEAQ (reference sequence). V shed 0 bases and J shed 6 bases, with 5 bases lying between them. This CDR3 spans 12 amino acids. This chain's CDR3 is CASSLAGAEAFF. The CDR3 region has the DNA TGTGCCAGCAGCTTAGCCGGGGCTGAAGCTTTCTTT. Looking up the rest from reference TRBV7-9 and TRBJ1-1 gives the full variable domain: DTGVSQNPRHKITKRGQNVTFRCDPISEHNRLYWYRQTLGQGPEFLTYFQNEAQLEKSRLLSDRFSAERPKGSFSTLEIQRTEQGDSAMYLCASSLAGAEAFFGQGTRLTVV.

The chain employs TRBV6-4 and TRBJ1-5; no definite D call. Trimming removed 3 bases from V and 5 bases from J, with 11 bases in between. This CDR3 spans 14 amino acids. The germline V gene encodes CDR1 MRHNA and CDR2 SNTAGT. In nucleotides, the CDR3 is TGTGCCAGCAGTGAGGAATCGGGGTATCAGCCCCAGCATTTT. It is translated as CASSEESGYQPQHF.

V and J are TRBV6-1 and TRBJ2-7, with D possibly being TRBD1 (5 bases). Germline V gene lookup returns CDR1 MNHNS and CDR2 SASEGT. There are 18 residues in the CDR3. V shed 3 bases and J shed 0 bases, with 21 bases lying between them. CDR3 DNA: TGTGCCAGCAGTGATTCTGTGGTGACAGACCAATACTCCTACGAGCAGTACTTC. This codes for CASSDSVVTDQYSYEQYF.

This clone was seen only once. Here the CDR3 reads CATHSGGPREQFF. The CDR3 nucleotides are TGCGCCACCCATAGCGGGGGGCCGCGTGAGCAGTTCTTC. V usage is TRBV10-2 and J usage is TRBJ2-1, with TRBD2 identical over 10 bases. This CDR3 region has 13 residues. CDR1 is WSHSY, CDR2 SAAADI, per germline. The J segment lost 9 bases and the V segment lost 10 bases, leaving 9 bases of the junction unmatched.

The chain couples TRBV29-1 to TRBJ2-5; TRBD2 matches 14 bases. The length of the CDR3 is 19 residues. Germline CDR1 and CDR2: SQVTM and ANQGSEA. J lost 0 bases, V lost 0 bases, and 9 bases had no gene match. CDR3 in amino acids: CSVEEGLAGALGDQETQYF. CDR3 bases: TGCAGCGTTGAAGAGGGACTAGCGGGGGCGCTTGGGGACCAAGAGACCCAGTACTTC.